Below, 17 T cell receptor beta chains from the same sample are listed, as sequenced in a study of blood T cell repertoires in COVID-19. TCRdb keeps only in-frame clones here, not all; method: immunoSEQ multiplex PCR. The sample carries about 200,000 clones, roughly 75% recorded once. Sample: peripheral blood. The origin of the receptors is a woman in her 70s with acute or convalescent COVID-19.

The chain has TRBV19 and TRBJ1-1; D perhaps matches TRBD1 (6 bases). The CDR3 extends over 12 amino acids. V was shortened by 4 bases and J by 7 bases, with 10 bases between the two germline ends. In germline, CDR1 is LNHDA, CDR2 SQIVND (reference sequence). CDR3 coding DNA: TGTGCCAGTAGTACCCCGGACAGTGAAGCTTTCTTT. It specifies CASSTPDSEAFF.

The DNA for the CDR3 is TGTGCCAGCCTAGGGGCTAGCGGGAGGGCCGATGAGCAGTTCTTC. The encoded protein is CASLGASGRADEQFF. The chain recombines TRBV28 with TRBJ2-1; 12 bases fit TRBD2. The CDR3 contains 15 residues. Germline CDR1 MDHEN, CDR2 SYDVKM. V lost 8 bases to trimming and J lost 8 bases; unmatched junction nucleotides: 10.

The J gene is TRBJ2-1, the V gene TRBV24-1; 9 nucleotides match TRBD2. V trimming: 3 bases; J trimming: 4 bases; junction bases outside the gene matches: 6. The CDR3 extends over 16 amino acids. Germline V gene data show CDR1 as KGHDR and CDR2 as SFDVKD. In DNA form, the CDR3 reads TGTGCCACCAGTGATGCGGGAGGGATAGGGTACAATGAGCAGTTCTTC. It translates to CATSDAGGIGYNEQFF.

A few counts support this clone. This chain's CDR3 is CASTAGLAAYNEQFF. DNA for the CDR3: TGTGCCAGTACTGCGGGACTAGCGGCCTACAATGAGCAGTTCTTC. The chain joins TRBV19 to TRBJ2-1, with TRBD2 matching over 11 bases. The CDR3 is made up of 15 amino acids. Per germline, CDR1 LNHDA and CDR2 SQIVND (reference sequence). The V gene end was trimmed by 7 bases and the J gene end by 2 bases; junction bases not matched to a gene: 4.

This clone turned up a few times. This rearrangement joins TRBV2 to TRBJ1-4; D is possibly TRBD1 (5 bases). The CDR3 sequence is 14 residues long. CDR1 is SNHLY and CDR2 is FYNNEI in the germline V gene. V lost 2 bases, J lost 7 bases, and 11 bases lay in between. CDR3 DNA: TGTGCCAGCAGTGAACAAGGGGAGGGTGAAAAACTGTTTTTT. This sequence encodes CASSEQGEGEKLFF.

CDR3 region: CASSSDRSSPLHF. In DNA, the CDR3 is TGTGCCAGCAGTTCGGACAGGTCTTCACCCCTCCACTTT. V usage is TRBV12-3 or TRBV12-4 and J usage is TRBJ1-6, with 7 positions matching TRBD1. The CDR3 totals 13 residues. V shed 4 bases and J 9 bases; nucleotides not matched to a gene: 3.

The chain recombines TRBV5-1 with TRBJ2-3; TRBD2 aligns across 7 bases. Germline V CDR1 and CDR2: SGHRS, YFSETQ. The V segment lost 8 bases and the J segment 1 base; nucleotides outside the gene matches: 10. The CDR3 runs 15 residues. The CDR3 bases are TGCGCCAGTTTTGAGGGCGGGAGTGGCACAGATACGCAGTATTTT. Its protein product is CASFEGGSGTDTQYF.

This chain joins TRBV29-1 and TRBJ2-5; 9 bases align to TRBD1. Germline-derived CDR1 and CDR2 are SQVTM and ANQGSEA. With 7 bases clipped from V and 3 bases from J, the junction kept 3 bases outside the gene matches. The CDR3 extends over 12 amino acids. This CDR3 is CSGGQGEETQYF. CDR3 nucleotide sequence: TGCAGCGGGGGACAGGGAGAAGAGACCCAGTACTTC.

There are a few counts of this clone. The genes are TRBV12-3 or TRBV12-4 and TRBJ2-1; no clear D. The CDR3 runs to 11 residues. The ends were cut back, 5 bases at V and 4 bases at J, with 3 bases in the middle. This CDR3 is CASSLYNEQFF. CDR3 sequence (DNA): TGTGCCAGCAGTCTATACAATGAGCAGTTCTTC.

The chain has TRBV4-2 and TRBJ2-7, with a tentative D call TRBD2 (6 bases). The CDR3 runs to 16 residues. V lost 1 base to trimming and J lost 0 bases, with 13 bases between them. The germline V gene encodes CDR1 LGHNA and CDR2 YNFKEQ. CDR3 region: CASSQALAPSSYEQYF. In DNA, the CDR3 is TGTGCCAGCAGCCAAGCCCTAGCGCCGAGCTCCTACGAGCAGTACTTC.

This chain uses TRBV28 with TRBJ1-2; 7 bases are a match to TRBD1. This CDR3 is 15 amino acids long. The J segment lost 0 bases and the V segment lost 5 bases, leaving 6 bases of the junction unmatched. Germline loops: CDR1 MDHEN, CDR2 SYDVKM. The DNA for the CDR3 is TGTGCCAGCAGTCCGGGACAGAATTCTAACTATGGCTACACCTTC. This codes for CASSPGQNSNYGYTF.

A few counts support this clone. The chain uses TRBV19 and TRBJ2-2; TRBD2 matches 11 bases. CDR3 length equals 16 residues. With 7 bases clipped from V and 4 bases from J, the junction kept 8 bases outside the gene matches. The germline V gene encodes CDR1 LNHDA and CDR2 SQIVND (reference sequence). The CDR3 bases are TGTGCCAGTACCAAAGGGACTAGCGGTATCACCGGGGAGCTGTTTTTT. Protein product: CASTKGTSGITGELFF.

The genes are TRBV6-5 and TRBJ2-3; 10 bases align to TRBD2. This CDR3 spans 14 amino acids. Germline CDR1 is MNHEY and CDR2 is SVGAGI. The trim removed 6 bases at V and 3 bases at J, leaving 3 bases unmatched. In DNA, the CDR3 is TGTGCCAGCAGACCGGGACTAGCGACAGATACGCAGTATTTT. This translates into CASRPGLATDTQYF.

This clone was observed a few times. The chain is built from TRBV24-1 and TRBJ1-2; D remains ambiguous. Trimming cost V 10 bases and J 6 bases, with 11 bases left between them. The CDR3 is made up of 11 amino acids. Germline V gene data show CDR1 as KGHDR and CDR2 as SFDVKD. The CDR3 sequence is CATSHSNGYTF. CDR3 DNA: TGTGCCACGTCACACAGCAATGGCTACACCTTC.

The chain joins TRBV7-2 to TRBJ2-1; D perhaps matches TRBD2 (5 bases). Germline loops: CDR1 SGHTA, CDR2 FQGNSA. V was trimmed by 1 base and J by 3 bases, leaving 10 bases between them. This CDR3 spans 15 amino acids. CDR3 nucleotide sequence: TGTGCCAGCAGCTTAGGGCGGGCTAGCTACAATGAGCAGTTCTTC. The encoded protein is CASSLGRASYNEQFF.

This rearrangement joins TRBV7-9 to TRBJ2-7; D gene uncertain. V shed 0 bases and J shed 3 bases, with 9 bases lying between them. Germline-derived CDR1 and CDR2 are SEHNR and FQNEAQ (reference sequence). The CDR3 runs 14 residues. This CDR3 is CASSLAAAVYEQYF. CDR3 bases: TGTGCCAGCAGCTTAGCGGCGGCAGTCTACGAGCAGTACTTC. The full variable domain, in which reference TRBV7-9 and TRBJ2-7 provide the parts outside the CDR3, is DTGVSQNPRHKITKRGQNVTFRCDPISEHNRLYWYRQTLGQGPEFLTYFQNEAQLEKSRLLSDRFSAERPKGSFSTLEIQRTEQGDSAMYLCASSLAAAVYEQYFGPGTRLTVT.

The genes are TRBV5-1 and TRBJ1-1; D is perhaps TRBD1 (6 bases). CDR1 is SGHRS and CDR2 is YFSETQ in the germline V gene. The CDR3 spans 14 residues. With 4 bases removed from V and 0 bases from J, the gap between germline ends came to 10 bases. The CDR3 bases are TGCGCCAGCAGCGGCCAGGGGATGAACACTGAAGCTTTCTTT. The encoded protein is CASSGQGMNTEAFF.